This TCR beta chain was sequenced during a study of blood T cells in healthy people across ages. Donation came from healthy Caucasian individuals in Russia who were aged 6 to 90. For the second PCR, which ran for about 7 to 12 cycles, a sample-barcoded 5' primer and a J-beta primer mix were used. TCRdb independently ran MiXCR on the 5' RACE reads; one entry per CDR3 protein. The sample records around 500,000 distinct CDR3 sequences, about 45% being singletons. The sample comprised blood. This receptor was identified in an elderly man in good health.

The CDR3 DNA reads TGCAGCGTTGAAGTAACAGGGGGTCGGCAGTTCTTC. Translated: CSVEVTGGRQFF. The V gene is TRBV29-1, the J gene TRBJ2-1; 8 nucleotides line up with TRBD1. Germline CDR1 reads SQVTM; CDR2 reads ANQGSEA. The CDR3 has 12 amino acids. With 1 base clipped from V and 12 bases from J, the junction kept 5 bases outside the gene matches.